Included here is one T cell receptor beta chain sequence, with context. The data are from a study of T-cell reconstitution after alpha-beta-depleted transplantation in children. Preparation of the TCRbeta library involved a method that used unique molecular identifiers. Via MiXCR, TCRdb re-called the PCR reads, giving one row per CDR3 protein. The repertoire has about 340,000 distinct CDR3 sequences, 16% of them found once; the top ten carry roughly 41%. The CDR3 totals 16 residues. V usage is TRBV21-1 and J usage is TRBJ2-3; TRBD1 reflects the table's D call only, with no check against the DNA. TRBV21-1 is described as a pseudogene. The clonotype was recovered from a male patient aged 2 to 9 who had a stem cell transplant for acute lymphoblastic leukemia, so the T cells may come from the graft donor. The sequencing used PBMCs, mostly from graft donor cells, collected 360 days after TCRalphabeta/CD19-depleted stem cell transplant. As DNA, the CDR3 is TGTGCCAGCAGCCCCCTGGGGGCAGGAGGCACAGATACGCAGTATTTT. Translating it yields CASSPLGAGGTDTQYF.